This TCR beta chain was profiled in a study of blood T cells in healthy people across ages. Whole-study findings and limits: Greater diversity and more naive CD4+ cells were seen in long-lived donors than in aged donors. What prevented conclusive comparison of naive and antigen-experienced cells was that PBMCs were unsorted.

Donation came from healthy Caucasian individuals in Russia who were aged about 6 to 95. A second about 7 to 11 cycle PCR used barcoded and J-beta primers. TCRdb re-called the 5' RACE reads with MiXCR, one entry per CDR3 protein. Altogether about 560,000 distinct CDR3 sequences are present, about 27% being singletons, with the ten largest covering approximately 3.6%. For this clonotype: Its target is not known.

V was pared by 7 bases and J by 6 bases, with 6 bases of the junction left unmatched. CDR3 length: 12 residues. Germline lookup yields CDR1 SQVTM and CDR2 ANQGSEA. Another study also made use of these data, one on T cells of mothers and their children. From that second work: A handful of children, together with their three healthy Caucasian mothers, made up the donors.

Material: blood. The TCR comes from a boy aged 2 to 10 in good health. The gene calls are TRBV29-1 and TRBJ2-7, with TRBD1 matching 10 bases. The CDR3: CSGRDRGSEQYF. The CDR3 DNA is TGCAGCGGTCGGGACAGGGGTTCCGAGCAGTACTTC.